This T cell receptor (beta chain) was captured in a study of cytomegalovirus exposure and HLA in healthy donors. Germline V gene sequence: CDR1 MNHNY, CDR2 SVGAGI (reference sequence). The length of the CDR3 is 12 residues. J was trimmed by 2 bases and V by 7 bases; bases with no gene match: 1. Of note for this clone: The antigen is undetermined.

This PCR relied on a set of 60 Vbeta primers and 13 Jbeta primers. The assay was immunoSEQ multiplex PCR, and TCRdb's table has in-frame clones only and misses some. The profile shows about 160,000 clones, about four fifths of them singletons. General observations from the study: It was approximately 150 TCR beta chains that were listed as cytomegalovirus-associated.

The chain recombines TRBV6-6 with TRBJ2-7; 8 bases align to TRBD2. The sequence derives from a girl aged 5 to 17 in good health and CMV-seropositive. The material sequenced was PBMCs. CDR3 coding DNA: TGTGCCAGCACGGGACTAGCCTACGAGCAGTACTTC. Amino acids: CASTGLAYEQYF.